Given below is one T cell receptor beta chain in context. Its antigen is unknown. The source of the sample is a study of regulatory T cells in long-lasting Graves disease. The CDR3 loop spans 15 amino acids. The V and J ends lost 4 bases and 6 bases respectively, with 18 bases between them. Time point: newly diagnosed GD, antithyroid drugs for less than 3 months. The authors made the TCR library using RNA they extracted from PBMCs. General study results and limits: TCR diversity was lower in persistent Graves' patients (versus newly diagnosed ones). Persistent patients shared more public clonotypes (about 3,000) than newly diagnosed patients (about 1,000).

HTBI primers from iRepertoire and Arm-PCR of CDR3 regions yielded the TCR beta libraries. From the multiplex PCR reads, TCRdb called clonotypes with MiXCR, one entry per CDR3 protein. This table has fewer than 550,000 distinct CDR3 sequences, about 16% appearing once. The same sample was also used in a study of T cells in Graves' hyperthyroidism and ophthalmopathy. That report notes: HTBI primers were the set used in a first-round RT-PCR of the TCR CDR3. The majority of expanded thyroid clonotypes above 0.001 also appeared in blood.

The chain carries TRBV12-3 or TRBV12-4 and TRBJ1-2; D not resolved. This clonotype was sampled from a woman aged 35 to 60 with Graves disease. The input for sequencing was peripheral blood mononuclear cells (PBMCs), taken at new diagnosis, from a patient treated with antithyroid drugs. The CDR3 is CASSSYHDSGNGYTF. CDR3 DNA: TGTGCCAGCAGTTCCTACCACGACTCGGGTAATGGCTACACCTTC.